The T cell receptor beta chain described here comes from a study of T cell responses to AZD1222 COVID-19 vaccine. Study-wide results and limits: Most donors were white British, females outnumbered males, and clonal diversity was possibly underestimated. Scientists sampled the repertoires only once the peak T cell response had passed.

Germline CDR1 SGHAT, CDR2 FQDESV (reference sequence). This CDR3 is built from 15 residues. J lost 4 bases, V lost 5 bases, and 8 bases had no gene match. Clones were read by immunoSEQ multiplex PCR, and TCRdb kept only the in-frame ones, dropping some. The sample holds tens of thousands of clones, roughly nine tenths seen once. Second-dose schedules of about 4 or about 12 weeks were combined. Points on this clone: Its antigen remains unknown.

V and J are TRBV11-1 and TRBJ2-1; TRBD1 aligns across 7 bases. The clonotype was recovered from an adult who received the AZD1222 COVID-19 vaccine. Source: peripheral blood, taken 28 days after the second AZD1222 dose. CDR3 sequence reads: CASSTDRPVYNEQFF. CDR3 bases: TGTGCCAGCAGCACGGACAGGCCCGTATACAATGAGCAGTTCTTC. The full variable domain, rest sourced from reference TRBV11-1 and TRBJ2-1, is EAEVAQSPRYKITEKSQAVAFWCDPISGHATLYWYRQILGQGPELLVQFQDESVVDDSQLPKDRFSAERLKGVDSTLKIQPAELGDSAMYLCASSTDRPVYNEQFFGPGTRLTVL.